The clone carrying this TCR beta chain showed up many times. Its antigen is still unknown. The time point: sample taken at primary tumor resection. The approximately 67 donors had untreated early-stage non-small cell lung cancer. The CDR3 has 14 amino acids. The J segment lost 2 bases and the V segment lost 6 bases, leaving 6 bases of the junction unmatched. Germline loops: CDR1 MNHEY, CDR2 SVGEGT. The entry originates in a study of spatial heterogeneity in lung cancer. Study-level background: A unique TCR and UMI combination showed up more than ten times in raw reads, on average. Broader study findings: The study found that expanded intratumoral alpha and beta TCR counts tracked tumor mutation counts.

TCRdb itself ran the 5' RACE reads through MiXCR, one entry per CDR3 protein. The table lists about 13,000 distinct CDR3 sequences, 6.6% of them singletons. This clonotype originated in a female donor with early-stage non-small cell lung cancer. V and J are TRBV6-2 or TRBV6-3 and TRBJ2-5, with 7 bases that match TRBD2. The sequencing used lung tumor tissue, collected at surgery. CDR3 loop: CASRRPSGQETQYF. The CDR3 DNA sequence: TGTGCCAGCAGACGTCCTAGCGGACAAGAGACCCAGTACTTC.